The 20 T cell receptor beta chains in this list originate from one sample, sequenced in a study of T cell changes during pregnancy in multiple sclerosis. Measured with immunoSEQ multiplex PCR; TCRdb has only the in-frame clones, and not every one. The sample records almost 20,000 clones, roughly nine tenths being singletons. The sequenced sample was CD8+ T cells from peripheral blood mononuclear cells, obtained after pregnancy. These receptors were taken from a female donor in good health, enrolled as a control in a pregnancy study.

The chain links TRBV5-4 to TRBJ2-3, with D possibly being TRBD2 (6 bases). CDR1 SGHNT and CDR2 YYREEE come from the germline V gene (reference sequence). V lost 4 bases and J 2 bases, leaving 11 bases between the germline ends. CDR3 length equals 14 residues. The CDR3 region is CASSREFNTDTQYF. The DNA of the CDR3 is TGTGCCAGCAGCCGGGAGTTTAACACAGATACGCAGTATTTT.

This chain links TRBV6-1 with TRBJ2-2, with 7 bases fitting TRBD1. The V and J ends lost 8 bases and 1 base, in that order; junction bases with no gene match: 7. The CDR3 has 15 residues. The germline CDR1 and CDR2 sequences are MNHNS and SASEGT. The CDR3 DNA is TGTGCCAGCCCCGAGGGGGACAGGAACACCGGGGAGCTGTTTTTT. As protein: CASPEGDRNTGELFF.

The chain is built from TRBV7-9 and TRBJ2-7, with a possible D match to TRBD1 (6 bases). Trimming removed 4 bases at V and 4 bases at J, with 17 bases between. The length of the CDR3 is 15 residues. Germline V gene sequence: CDR1 SEHNR, CDR2 FQNEAQ (reference sequence). CDR3 DNA: TGTGCCAGCAGCTCCCCCTTACAGGGATCGTACGAGCAGTACTTC. This encodes CASSSPLQGSYEQYF.

The chain joins TRBV5-1 to TRBJ1-4; 7 bases align to TRBD1. The germline V gene encodes CDR1 SGHRS and CDR2 YFSETQ. The V segment lost 4 bases and the J segment 2 bases; nucleotides outside the gene matches: 2. The CDR3 sequence is 14 residues long. CDR3 in amino acids: CASSMTGTNEKLFF. The CDR3 region has the DNA TGCGCCAGCAGCATGACAGGGACTAATGAAAAACTGTTTTTT.

This clone was detected only once. V gene TRBV9 combines with J gene TRBJ1-2, with D maybe TRBD1 (6 bases). The V gene's germline CDR1 is SGDLS and CDR2 YYNGEE. V was clipped by 7 bases and J by 0 bases, with 16 bases between them. This CDR3 spans 15 amino acids. CDR3 region: CASGHGGASNYGYTF. The CDR3 DNA sequence: TGTGCCAGCGGCCACGGGGGGGCTTCTAACTATGGCTACACCTTC.

This clone has a handful of counts. J is TRBJ2-1 and V is TRBV4-2, with a weak D call TRBD2 (5 bases). Germline V gene sequence: CDR1 LGHNA, CDR2 YNFKEQ. This CDR3 has 16 amino acids. With 0 bases removed from V and 0 bases from J, the gap between germline ends came to 9 bases. CDR3 sequence: CASSQDGEGSYNEQFF. The CDR3 DNA reads TGTGCCAGCAGCCAAGATGGAGAGGGCTCCTACAATGAGCAGTTCTTC.

This clone is medium-sized. The chain uses TRBV2 and TRBJ1-2; 9 nucleotides align to TRBD1. The CDR3 covers 15 residues. The V gene end was trimmed by 5 bases and the J gene end by 6 bases; junction bases not matched to a gene: 10. Germline CDR1 and CDR2: SNHLY and FYNNEI. CDR3 DNA sequence: TGTGCCAGCAGTAAAACACAGGGGGCCTTGGATGGCTACACCTTC. Its protein is CASSKTQGALDGYTF.

The chain couples TRBV29-1 to TRBJ2-1; TRBD2 agrees at 7 bases. Trimming cost V 3 bases and J 2 bases; bases outside gene matches: 7. The germline V gene has CDR1 SQVTM and CDR2 ANQGSEA. The CDR3 length is 15 residues. CDR3 in DNA: TGCAGCGTTGACCGTCTAGCGGTCACCTACAATGAGCAGTTCTTC. Translating it yields CSVDRLAVTYNEQFF.

The V gene is TRBV18, the J gene TRBJ2-1, with TRBD2 as a possible D gene (6 bases). Germline assignment: CDR1 KGHSH and CDR2 LQKENI. This CDR3 spans 16 amino acids. Between the trimmed V and J ends, which lost 6 bases and 8 bases, there was a span of 23 bases. The CDR3 region is CASSPRGAGIGDEQFF. CDR3 in DNA: TGTGCCAGCTCGCCTCGGGGAGCGGGTATCGGGGATGAGCAGTTCTTC.

This clone was counted a few times. The chain couples TRBV5-6 to TRBJ2-7, with 10 nucleotides matching TRBD2. The CDR3 is 15 residues long. Germline assignment: CDR1 SGHDT and CDR2 YYEEEE. V dropped 4 bases and J dropped 7; count of bases not matched to a gene: 11. CDR3 in amino acids: CASSLGTSAGEEQYF. The CDR3 DNA is TGTGCCAGCAGCCTTGGGACTAGCGCGGGGGAAGAGCAGTACTTC.

The chain recombines TRBV4-3 with TRBJ2-6, with 7 positions matching TRBD2. Germline V gives CDR1 LGHNA, CDR2 YSLEER. Germline trimming cut 3 bases from V and 1 base from J; bases unmatched to any gene: 6. The CDR3 is 17 amino acids. This CDR3 reads CASSQGGEASGANVLTF. In DNA, the CDR3 is TGCGCCAGCAGCCAGGGGGGGGAGGCGTCTGGGGCCAACGTCCTGACTTTC.

This chain links TRBV14 with TRBJ2-1; 10 nucleotides align to TRBD2. Trimming at V came to 3 bases and at J to 2 bases, leaving 4 bases not matched to a gene. The CDR3 extends over 16 amino acids. Germline CDR1 and CDR2: SGHDN and FVKESK. The CDR3 sequence: CASSHPSGRAYNEQFF. The CDR3 DNA reads TGTGCCAGCAGCCACCCGAGCGGGAGGGCCTACAATGAGCAGTTCTTC.

For the CDR3, the DNA is TGCGCCAGCAGCCCGGGGTCAGGGGGCGGCACAGATACGCAGTATTTT. The encoded protein is CASSPGSGGGTDTQYF. The chain is built from TRBV5-1 and TRBJ2-3; 8 bases agree with TRBD1. Looked up from germline, CDR1 is SGHRS and CDR2 is YFSETQ. J was trimmed by 1 base and V by 4 bases; bases with no gene match: 8. The CDR3 has 16 residues.

This clone was observed a few times. The gene calls are TRBV6-1 and TRBJ1-2; D remains unclear. The CDR3 runs to 13 residues. V lost 6 bases to trimming and J lost 1 base, with 9 bases between them. Germline V gives CDR1 MNHNS, CDR2 SASEGT. CDR3 in amino acids: CASREDGNYGYTF. In nucleotides, the CDR3 is TGTGCCAGCAGGGAGGACGGTAACTATGGCTACACCTTC.

The genes are TRBV4-3 and TRBJ2-2; D possibly corresponds to TRBD1 (5 bases). The CDR3 is 17 residues long. Germline values: CDR1 LGHNA, CDR2 YSLEER. V lost 0 bases and J lost 0, with 11 bases in between. The CDR3 nucleotides read TGCGCCAGCAGCCAAGACTCCCAGGGCACGAACACCGGGGAGCTGTTTTTT. It encodes CASSQDSQGTNTGELFF.

The chain links TRBV13 to TRBJ1-2; possibly TRBD1 for D (5 bases). The CDR3 has 14 amino acids. Germline V gene lookup returns CDR1 PRHDT and CDR2 FYEKMQ (reference sequence). The V gene lost 5 bases and the J gene lost 2 bases, with 12 bases spanning the gap. CDR3 residues: CASSGVDRNYGYTF. DNA of the CDR3: TGTGCCAGCAGCGGGGTTGACAGAAACTATGGCTACACCTTC.

The chain carries TRBV2 and TRBJ1-1, with a possible D match to TRBD1 (6 bases). Germline CDR1 is SNHLY and CDR2 is FYNNEI. The CDR3 is 14 residues long. The germline V and J ends were trimmed by 6 bases and 0 bases, with 11 bases remaining between them. This CDR3 reads CASRPGQLNTEAFF. The CDR3 DNA reads as TGTGCCAGCAGGCCCGGACAGTTGAACACTGAAGCTTTCTTT.

V usage is TRBV7-9 and J usage is TRBJ2-7; D unclear. The CDR3 totals 11 residues. The V end lost 5 bases, the J end lost 2 bases, and 4 bases lay between the germline ends. Germline CDR1 reads SEHNR; CDR2 reads FQNEAQ (reference sequence). CDR3 region: CASSATYEQYF. In DNA, the CDR3 is TGTGCCAGCAGCGCGACCTACGAGCAGTACTTC. Full variable domain (rest looked up from reference TRBV7-9 and TRBJ2-7): DTGVSQNPRHKITKRGQNVTFRCDPISEHNRLYWYRQTLGQGPEFLTYFQNEAQLEKSRLLSDRFSAERPKGSFSTLEIQRTEQGDSAMYLCASSATYEQYFGPGTRLTVT.

The chain links TRBV6-1 to TRBJ1-5, with 8 bases that match TRBD1. V was clipped by 1 base and J by 7 bases; unmatched bases: 6. The CDR3 is 15 amino acids. Germline loops: CDR1 MNHNS, CDR2 SASEGT. CDR3 bases: TGTGCCAGCAGTGAAGACGGGACAGGTTACCAGCCCCAGCATTTT. The encoded protein is CASSEDGTGYQPQHF.

This rearrangement joins TRBV20-1 to TRBJ1-1, with D hard to call. The CDR3 loop spans 10 amino acids. CDR1 and CDR2 (germline): DFQATT, SNEGSKA (reference sequence). Deletions cut 5 bases from V and 8 bases from J, with 9 bases between. CDR3 residues: CSAPQYEAFF. DNA of the CDR3: TGCAGTGCTCCCCAGTACGAAGCTTTCTTT.